This T cell receptor beta chain was recorded in a study of blood T cell repertoires in COVID-19. Study context: Whether acute or convalescent, the COVID-19 samples came from the United States, Italy and Spain.

Germline values: CDR1 SGHVS, CDR2 FNYEAQ. Trimming pared 1 base from V and 7 bases from J, leaving 20 bases between. This CDR3 has 17 residues. The authors' processing: Amplification of reference gene primers was used by the study to estimate nucleated cell counts. Repertoires were generated with immunoSEQ multiplex PCR, while TCRdb's copy carries only in-frame clones and drops some. The DNA gave D and trimming, while V, J and clone size come from that table. The sample has approximately 36,000 clones, 90% seen once. Material for sequencing was peripheral blood. The clonotype comes from a man in his sixties with active or convalescent COVID-19. The chain recombines TRBV7-6 with TRBJ2-1; D possibly corresponds to TRBD2 (7 bases). The CDR3 reads CASSLVSGGGDWNEQFF. The DNA of the CDR3 is TGTGCCAGCAGCTTAGTTTCGGGGGGCGGGGACTGGAATGAGCAGTTCTTC.